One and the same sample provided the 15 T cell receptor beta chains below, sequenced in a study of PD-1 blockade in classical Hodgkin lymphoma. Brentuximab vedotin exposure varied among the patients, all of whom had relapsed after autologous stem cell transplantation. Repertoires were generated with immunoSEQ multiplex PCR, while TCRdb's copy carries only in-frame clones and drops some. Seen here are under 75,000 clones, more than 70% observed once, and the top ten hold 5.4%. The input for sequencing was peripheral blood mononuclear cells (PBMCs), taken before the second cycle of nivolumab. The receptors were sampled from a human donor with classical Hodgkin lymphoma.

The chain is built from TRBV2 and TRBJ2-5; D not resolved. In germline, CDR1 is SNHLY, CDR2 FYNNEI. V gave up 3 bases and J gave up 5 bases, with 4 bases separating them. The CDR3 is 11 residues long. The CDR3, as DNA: TGTGCCAGCAGTGATCTGGAGACCCAGTACTTC. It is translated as CASSDLETQYF.

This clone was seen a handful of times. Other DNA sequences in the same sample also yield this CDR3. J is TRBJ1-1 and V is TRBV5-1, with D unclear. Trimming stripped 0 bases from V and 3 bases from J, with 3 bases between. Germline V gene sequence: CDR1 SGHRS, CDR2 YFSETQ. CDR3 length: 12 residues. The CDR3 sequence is CASSLGHTEAFF. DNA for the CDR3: TGCGCCAGCAGCTTGGGGCACACTGAAGCTTTCTTT. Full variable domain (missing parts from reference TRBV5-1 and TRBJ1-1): KAGVTQTPRYLIKTRGQQVTLSCSPISGHRSVSWYQQTPGQGLQFLFEYFSETQRNKGNFPGRFSGRQFSNSRSEMNVSTLELGDSALYLCASSLGHTEAFFGQGTRLTVV.

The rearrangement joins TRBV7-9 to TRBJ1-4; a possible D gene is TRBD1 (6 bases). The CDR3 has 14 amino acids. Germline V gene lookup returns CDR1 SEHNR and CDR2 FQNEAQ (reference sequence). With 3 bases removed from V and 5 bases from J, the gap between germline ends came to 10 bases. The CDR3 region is CASSFWGPNEKLFF. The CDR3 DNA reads TGTGCCAGCAGCTTCTGGGGGCCCAATGAAAAACTGTTTTTT.

This CDR3 reads CASSRLAGGYTQYF. CDR3 sequence (DNA): TGCGCCAGCAGTCGACTAGCGGGGGGTTATACGCAGTATTTT. V is TRBV5-1 and J is TRBJ2-3; 13 bases align to TRBD2. Germline CDR1 is SGHRS and CDR2 is YFSETQ. V gave up 5 bases and J gave up 7 bases; unmatched junction bases: 4. CDR3 length: 14 residues.

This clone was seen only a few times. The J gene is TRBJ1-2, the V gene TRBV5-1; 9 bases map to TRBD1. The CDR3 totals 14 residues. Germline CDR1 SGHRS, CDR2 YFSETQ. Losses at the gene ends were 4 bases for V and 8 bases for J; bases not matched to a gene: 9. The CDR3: CASSPGQGGRGYTF. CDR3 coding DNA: TGCGCCAGCAGCCCGGGACAGGGAGGTAGGGGCTACACCTTC.

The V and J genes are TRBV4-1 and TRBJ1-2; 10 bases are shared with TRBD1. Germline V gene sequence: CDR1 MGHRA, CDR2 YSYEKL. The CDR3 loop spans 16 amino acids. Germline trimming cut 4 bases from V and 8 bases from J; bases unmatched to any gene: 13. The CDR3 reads CASSPTTTGGNAGYTF. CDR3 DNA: TGCGCCAGCAGCCCGACGACGACAGGGGGCAATGCGGGCTACACCTTC.

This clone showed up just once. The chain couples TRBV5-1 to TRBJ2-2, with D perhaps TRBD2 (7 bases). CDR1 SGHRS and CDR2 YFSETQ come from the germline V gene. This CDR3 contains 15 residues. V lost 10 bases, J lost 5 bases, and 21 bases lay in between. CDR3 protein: CASSGGGGLTGELFF. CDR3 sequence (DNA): TGCGCCTCCTCTGGAGGCGGGGGCTTGACCGGGGAGCTGTTTTTT.

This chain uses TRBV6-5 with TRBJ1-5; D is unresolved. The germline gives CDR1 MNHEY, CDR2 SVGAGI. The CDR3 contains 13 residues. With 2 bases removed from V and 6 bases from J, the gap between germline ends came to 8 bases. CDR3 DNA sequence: TGTGCCAGCAGTTACAGCCCGGGTCAGCCCCAGCATTTT. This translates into CASSYSPGQPQHF.

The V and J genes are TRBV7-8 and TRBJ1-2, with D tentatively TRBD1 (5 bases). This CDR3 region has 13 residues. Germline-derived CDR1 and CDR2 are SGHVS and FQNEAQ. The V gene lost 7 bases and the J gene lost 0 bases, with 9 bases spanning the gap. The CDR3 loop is CASTRGANYGYTF. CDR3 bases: TGTGCCAGCACCCGAGGGGCTAACTATGGCTACACCTTC.

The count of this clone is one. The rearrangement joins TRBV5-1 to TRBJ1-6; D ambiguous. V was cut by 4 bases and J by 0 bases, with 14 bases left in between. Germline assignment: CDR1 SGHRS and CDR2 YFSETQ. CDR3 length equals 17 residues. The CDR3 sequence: CASSMEVRSSYNSPLHF. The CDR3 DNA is TGCGCCAGCAGCATGGAGGTTCGCAGCTCCTATAATTCACCCCTCCACTTT. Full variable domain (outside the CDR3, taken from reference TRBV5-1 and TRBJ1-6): KAGVTQTPRYLIKTRGQQVTLSCSPISGHRSVSWYQQTPGQGLQFLFEYFSETQRNKGNFPGRFSGRQFSNSRSEMNVSTLELGDSALYLCASSMEVRSSYNSPLHFGNGTRLTVT.

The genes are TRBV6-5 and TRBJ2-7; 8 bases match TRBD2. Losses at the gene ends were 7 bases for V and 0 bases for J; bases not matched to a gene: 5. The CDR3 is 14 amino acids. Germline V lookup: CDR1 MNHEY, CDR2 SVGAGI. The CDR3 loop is CASKVAGSSYEQYF. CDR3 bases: TGTGCCAGCAAGGTAGCGGGGAGCTCCTACGAGCAGTACTTC.

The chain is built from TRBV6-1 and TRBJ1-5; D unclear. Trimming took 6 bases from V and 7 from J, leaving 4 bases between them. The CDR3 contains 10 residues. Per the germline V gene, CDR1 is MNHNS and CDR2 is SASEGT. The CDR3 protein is CASSRQPQHF. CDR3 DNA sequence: TGTGCCAGCAGCCGGCAGCCCCAGCATTTT.

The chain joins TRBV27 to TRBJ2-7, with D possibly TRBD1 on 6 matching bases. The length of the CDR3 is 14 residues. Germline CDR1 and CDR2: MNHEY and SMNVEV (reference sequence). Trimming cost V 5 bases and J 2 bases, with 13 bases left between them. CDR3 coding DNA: TGTGCCAGCAGTCGACCGGACAGAGCCTACGAGCAGTACTTC. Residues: CASSRPDRAYEQYF.

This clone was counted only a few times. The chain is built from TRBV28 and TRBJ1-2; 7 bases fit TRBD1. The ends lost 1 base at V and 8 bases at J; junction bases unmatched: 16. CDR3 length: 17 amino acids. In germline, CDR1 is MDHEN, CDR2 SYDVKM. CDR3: CASSLYRGSLIPRGYTF. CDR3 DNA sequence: TGTGCCAGCAGTTTATACAGGGGTAGCCTTATTCCTAGGGGCTACACCTTC.

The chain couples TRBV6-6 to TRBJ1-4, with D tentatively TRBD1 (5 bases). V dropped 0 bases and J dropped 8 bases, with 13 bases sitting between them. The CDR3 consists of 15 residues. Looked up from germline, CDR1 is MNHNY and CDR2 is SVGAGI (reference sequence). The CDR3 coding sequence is TGTGCCAGCAGTTACTCGTTCGGGGCGGGAGAAAAACTGTTTTTT. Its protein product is CASSYSFGAGEKLFF.